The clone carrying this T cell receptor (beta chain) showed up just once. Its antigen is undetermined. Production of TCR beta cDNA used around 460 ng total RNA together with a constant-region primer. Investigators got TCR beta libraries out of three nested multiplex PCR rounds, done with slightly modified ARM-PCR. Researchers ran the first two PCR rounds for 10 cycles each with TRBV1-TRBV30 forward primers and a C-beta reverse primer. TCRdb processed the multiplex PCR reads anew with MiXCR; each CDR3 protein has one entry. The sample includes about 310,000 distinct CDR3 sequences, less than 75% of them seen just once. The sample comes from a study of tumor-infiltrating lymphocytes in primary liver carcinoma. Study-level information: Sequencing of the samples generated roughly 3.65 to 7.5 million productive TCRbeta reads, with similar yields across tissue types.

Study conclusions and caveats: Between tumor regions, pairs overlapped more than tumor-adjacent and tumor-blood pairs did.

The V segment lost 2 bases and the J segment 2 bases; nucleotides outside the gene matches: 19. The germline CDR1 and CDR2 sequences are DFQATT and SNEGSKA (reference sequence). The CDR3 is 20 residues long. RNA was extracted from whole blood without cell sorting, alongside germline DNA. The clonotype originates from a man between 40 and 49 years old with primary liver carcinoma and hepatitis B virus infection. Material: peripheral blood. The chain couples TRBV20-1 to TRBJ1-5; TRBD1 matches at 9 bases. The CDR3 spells CSARPTRTGASGWRNQPQHF. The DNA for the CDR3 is TGCAGTGCTAGACCGACCAGGACAGGGGCGTCTGGTTGGCGCAATCAGCCCCAGCATTTT.